This TCR beta chain stems from a study of blood T cell repertoires in COVID-19. Study-wide background: Both acute and convalescent COVID-19 samples were obtained from the United States, Italy and Spain. T cells, B-cell-depleted T cells, or PBMCs supplied cDNA or gDNA.

The CDR3 runs to 14 residues. CDR1 and CDR2 from the germline V gene are MNHEY and SMNVEV (reference sequence). V was shortened by 2 bases and J by 4 bases, with 11 bases between the two germline ends. The protocol was immunoSEQ multiplex PCR, while the TCRdb copy is restricted to in-frame clones and leaves out a portion. The table shows about 55,000 clones, with about 82% occurring only once. This TCR came from a human donor in a cohort sampled during active COVID-19. Sequenced material: peripheral blood. The chain has TRBV27 and TRBJ2-5; D is possibly TRBD1 (6 bases). The CDR3, as DNA: TGTGCCAGCAGTTTACGGGACACTACAGAGACCCAGTACTTC. This codes for CASSLRDTTETQYF.